Each of the 28 T cell receptor beta chains below was sequenced from the same sample in a study of blood T cell repertoires in COVID-19. The protocol was immunoSEQ multiplex PCR, while the TCRdb copy is restricted to in-frame clones and leaves out a portion. The sample contains 150,000 to 200,000 clones, approximately 86% of which appear only once. The sample taken for sequencing was peripheral blood. The origin of the receptors is a man aged 55 to 70 with acute or convalescent COVID-19.

Only a few counts were recorded for this clone. V gene TRBV2 combines with J gene TRBJ1-2; 8 bases fit TRBD1. Germline trimming cut 6 bases from V and 3 bases from J; bases unmatched to any gene: 9. This CDR3 region has 15 residues. Germline-derived CDR1 and CDR2 are SNHLY and FYNNEI. The CDR3 loop is CASRATGGTDYGYTF. DNA for the CDR3: TGTGCCAGCAGAGCCACAGGGGGTACGGACTATGGCTACACCTTC.

V is TRBV24-1 and J is TRBJ1-5; D gene unclear. Trimming took off 2 bases at V and 8 bases at J, with 12 bases between the two ends. Germline assignment: CDR1 KGHDR and CDR2 SFDVKD. The CDR3 runs 14 residues. CDR3 in amino acids: CATSDYRRDEPQHF. CDR3 in DNA: TGTGCCACCAGTGATTATAGGAGGGATGAGCCCCAGCATTTT.

V and J are TRBV27 and TRBJ1-5; 7 nucleotides align to TRBD1. CDR1 and CDR2 from the germline V gene are MNHEY and SMNVEV (reference sequence). The CDR3 loop spans 14 amino acids. V dropped 4 bases and J dropped 6; count of bases not matched to a gene: 6. CDR3 DNA: TGTGCCAGCAGTTCAAGACAGGGCGGTCAGCCCCAGCATTTT. Protein sequence: CASSSRQGGQPQHF.

The J gene is TRBJ2-3, the V gene TRBV5-4; 7 bases map to TRBD2. Germline CDR1 SGHNT, CDR2 YYREEE (reference sequence). J lost 4 bases, V lost 2 bases, and 7 bases had no gene match. The CDR3 covers 15 residues. CDR3 region: CASSLSAGEADTQYF. The CDR3, as DNA: TGTGCCAGCAGCTTATCTGCGGGAGAAGCAGATACGCAGTATTTT.

To note about this clone: Other DNA sequences of this sample code for an identical CDR3. The V call is TRBV5-1, the J call TRBJ2-2, with 10 nucleotides matching TRBD1. CDR3 length: 15 residues. The J segment lost 5 bases and the V segment lost 2 bases, leaving 3 bases of the junction unmatched. Germline-derived CDR1 and CDR2 are SGHRS and YFSETQ. CDR3 protein: CASSLRDRGTGELFF. CDR3 bases: TGCGCCAGCAGCTTAAGGGACAGGGGAACCGGGGAGCTGTTTTTT. Variable domain in full (rest from reference TRBV5-1 and TRBJ2-2): KAGVTQTPRYLIKTRGQQVTLSCSPISGHRSVSWYQQTPGQGLQFLFEYFSETQRNKGNFPGRFSGRQFSNSRSEMNVSTLELGDSALYLCASSLRDRGTGELFFGEGSRLTVL.

The chain couples TRBV3-1 (or the pseudogene TRBV3-2) to TRBJ2-3; D might be TRBD1 (6 bases). The V gene lost 0 bases and the J gene lost 8 bases, with 12 bases spanning the gap. CDR3 length: 14 amino acids. CDR1 LGHDT and CDR2 YNNKEL come from the germline V gene (reference sequence). As DNA, the CDR3 is TGTGCCAGCAGCCAAGATGGGGTCAGGGGTACGCAGTATTTT. It specifies CASSQDGVRGTQYF.

The chain is built from TRBV28 and TRBJ2-3, with TRBD1 matching over 9 bases. Germline lookup yields CDR1 MDHEN and CDR2 SYDVKM. With V trimmed by 6 bases and J by 12 bases, 7 bases remained unmatched. The CDR3 runs to 12 residues. CDR3 coding DNA: TGTGCCAGCAGACGGGACAGGGCTTTTCAGTATTTT. It specifies CASRRDRAFQYF. Supplemented by reference TRBV28 and TRBJ2-3, the full variable domain reads DVKVTQSSRYLVKRTGEKVFLECVQDMDHENMFWYRQDPGLGLRLIYFSYDVKMKEKGDIPEGYSVSREKKERFSLILESASTNQTSMYLCASRRDRAFQYFGPGTRLTVL.

This chain connects TRBV7-2 to TRBJ1-6; D is possibly TRBD1 (6 bases). The ends were cut back, 5 bases at V and 9 bases at J, with 17 bases in the middle. Germline V gene sequence: CDR1 SGHTA, CDR2 FQGNSA. This CDR3 comprises 15 residues. CDR3 protein: CASSPAGGAGSPLHF. The CDR3 DNA follows: TGTGCCAGCAGCCCCGCTGGGGGGGCGGGTTCACCCCTCCACTTT.

The CDR3 here is CASSLVSSGSLQWNEQFF. For the CDR3, the DNA is TGTGCCAGCAGCTTAGTCTCTAGCGGGAGCCTACAATGGAATGAGCAGTTCTTC. The V and J genes are TRBV7-2 and TRBJ2-1; 10 positions agree with TRBD2. Germline CDR1 is SGHTA and CDR2 is FQGNSA. CDR3 length: 18 residues. The V gene end was trimmed by 1 base and the J gene end by 7 bases; junction bases not matched to a gene: 13.

V and J are TRBV18 and TRBJ2-5; 9 bases fit TRBD2. The CDR3 is made up of 17 amino acids. V lost 5 bases, J lost 1 base, and 11 bases stayed unmatched. CDR1 and CDR2 (germline): KGHSH, LQKENI. The CDR3 loop is CASSSRLAGVGQETQYF. CDR3 DNA sequence: TGTGCCAGCTCATCACGATTAGCGGGAGTTGGCCAAGAGACCCAGTACTTC.

The V gene is TRBV5-3, the J gene TRBJ1-3; TRBD2 agrees at 8 bases. The J call could be wrong; TRBJ2-2 is a better fit for the DNA end. TRBV5-3 is given ORF status, its function remaining uncertain. The CDR3 contains 16 residues. CDR3 DNA: TGTGCCAGAAGCTTTCGCCGGGGGGGCCGGACCGGGGAGCTGTTTTTT. This sequence encodes CARSFRRGGRTGELFF.

In its sample, this clone was seen a few times. The chain combines TRBV28 with TRBJ1-2; no clear D. This CDR3 is built from 13 residues. Germline-derived CDR1 and CDR2 are MDHEN and SYDVKM. Trimming stripped 3 bases from V and 2 bases from J, with 7 bases between. CDR3 nucleotides: TGTGCCAGCAGTTTGTACAAAAACTATGGCTACACCTTC. As protein: CASSLYKNYGYTF.

This chain uses TRBV2 with TRBJ1-3; D is possibly TRBD1 (5 bases). Per the germline V gene, CDR1 is SNHLY and CDR2 is FYNNEI. Deletions cut 3 bases from V and 1 base from J, with 10 bases between. The CDR3 extends over 15 amino acids. The CDR3 reads CASSDEGLSGNTIYF. DNA of the CDR3: TGTGCCAGCAGTGATGAGGGACTTTCTGGAAACACCATATATTTT.

The chain joins TRBV24-1 to TRBJ1-2, with TRBD1 matching 9 bases. In germline, CDR1 is KGHDR, CDR2 SFDVKD. The ends lost 4 bases at V and 8 bases at J; junction bases unmatched: 4. The CDR3 has 13 amino acids. CDR3 sequence reads: CATSDAGQGGYTF. The CDR3 DNA is TGTGCCACCAGTGACGCCGGACAGGGGGGCTACACCTTC.

As concerns this clone: The CDR3 does not end in the conserved phenylalanine or tryptophan, so this is likely a read error. The limits of the CDR3 on the DNA are not certain, so only TCRdb's listed CDR3 is given. The V and J genes are TRBV6-6 and TRBJ1-1; the table assigns TRBD1, which was not confirmed against the DNA. The CDR3 has 11 amino acids, counting both end residues. The germline gives CDR1 MNHNY, CDR2 SVGAGI (reference sequence). The CDR3 loop reads CASSSGPTVLC.

This sequence joins TRBV11-2 and TRBJ2-5, with 9 bases aligning to TRBD2. Trimming at V came to 4 bases and at J to 3 bases, leaving 9 bases not matched to a gene. The CDR3 loop spans 16 amino acids. The V gene's germline CDR1 is SGHAT and CDR2 FQNNGV. The CDR3 nucleotides are TGTGCCAGCAGCTCCCGGGGGATAGCGGGAGAAGAGACCCAGTACTTC. Translated, it gives CASSSRGIAGEETQYF.

The chain couples TRBV30 to TRBJ2-7; D may be TRBD1 (6 bases). Deletions cut 0 bases from V and 6 bases from J, with 12 bases between. Germline CDR1 GTSNPN, CDR2 SVGIG (reference sequence). This CDR3 spans 13 amino acids. For the CDR3, the DNA is TGTGCCTGGAGTGTACAGGGAGAAAGCGAGCAGTACTTC. Amino acids: CAWSVQGESEQYF.

The J gene is TRBJ2-2, the V gene TRBV28; D remains unclear. The CDR3 spans 12 residues. Germline lookup yields CDR1 MDHEN and CDR2 SYDVKM. The V end was cut by 5 bases, the J end by 8 bases, with 9 bases between. Written as DNA, the CDR3 is TGTGCCAGCAGTATGAGGAAGGGGGAGCTGTTTTTT. This codes for CASSMRKGELFF.

This clone was counted a single time. V is TRBV10-3 and J is TRBJ1-5; 7 bases map to TRBD1. CDR3 length: 15 residues. J was trimmed by 11 bases and V by 2 bases; bases with no gene match: 12. Germline-derived CDR1 and CDR2 are ENHRY and SYGVKD. The CDR3 is CAISEGQARNWTQHF. In nucleotides, the CDR3 is TGTGCCATCAGTGAGGGACAGGCCCGGAATTGGACCCAGCATTTT.

This clone was found once. The chain recombines TRBV18 with TRBJ2-7; tentative D call: TRBD1 (5 bases). Germline CDR1 KGHSH, CDR2 LQKENI. The length of the CDR3 is 12 residues. V lost 3 bases, J lost 5 bases, and 8 bases lay in between. Here the CDR3 DNA reads TGTGCCAGCTCACCGCAGGGTAACGAGCAGTACTTC. It translates to CASSPQGNEQYF. The whole variable domain, filled in from reference TRBV18 and TRBJ2-7, reads NAGVMQNPRHLVRRRGQEARLRCSPMKGHSHVYWYRQLPEEGLKFMVYLQKENIIDESGMPKERFSAEFPKEGPSILRIQQVVRGDSAAYFCASSPQGNEQYFGPGTRLTVT.

V is TRBV2 and J is TRBJ2-2, with TRBD2 identical over 12 bases. Trimming removed 2 bases from V and 6 bases from J; junction bases left unmatched: 4. This CDR3 spans 16 amino acids. The germline V gene encodes CDR1 SNHLY and CDR2 FYNNEI. Here the CDR3 reads CASSELAGGSPGELFF. As DNA, the CDR3 is TGTGCCAGCAGTGAACTAGCGGGAGGGTCACCCGGGGAGCTGTTTTTT.

A note on this clone: In this CDR3 the conserved last residue, phenylalanine or tryptophan, is missing, so a read error is likely. The DNA is left out, because the CDR3 cannot be placed on it with certainty; the CDR3 is given as TCRdb lists it. This chain joins TRBV4-1 and TRBJ2-7; no DNA check was done on the table's D call, TRBD1. CDR1 and CDR2 from the germline V gene are MGHRA and YSYEKL. The CDR3 is made up of 13 amino acids, end residues included. CDR3 residues: CASSQVGRGTGAA.

The chain uses TRBV6-5 and TRBJ1-2; the match to TRBD1 covers 9 bases. V trimming: 6 bases; J trimming: 2 bases; junction bases outside the gene matches: 7. CDR3 size: 15 residues. CDR1 and CDR2 (germline): MNHEY, SVGAGI. Here the CDR3 reads CASRRTGQGNYGYTF. Here the CDR3 DNA reads TGTGCCAGCAGAAGAACGGGACAGGGAAACTATGGCTACACCTTC.

The rearrangement links TRBV9 to TRBJ2-7; D is possibly TRBD2 (6 bases). This CDR3 has 13 amino acids. V lost 4 bases and J lost 3, with 11 bases in between. The germline V gene encodes CDR1 SGDLS and CDR2 YYNGEE. CDR3 in amino acids: CASSFGLNYEQYF. In DNA form, the CDR3 reads TGTGCCAGCAGCTTCGGACTAAACTACGAGCAGTACTTC.

This chain connects TRBV18 to TRBJ1-1; D possibly corresponds to TRBD1 (6 bases). CDR1 KGHSH and CDR2 LQKENI come from the germline V gene. The CDR3 is 13 amino acids. Trimming stripped 6 bases from V and 1 base from J, with 9 bases between. CDR3 nucleotide sequence: TGTGCCAGCTCCCGGGGGGCGAACACTGAAGCTTTCTTT. Translated: CASSRGANTEAFF.

This rearrangement joins TRBV2 to TRBJ2-5; D remains unclear. The CDR3 sequence is 14 residues long. V was clipped by 10 bases and J by 4 bases, with 19 bases between them. The germline V gene encodes CDR1 SNHLY and CDR2 FYNNEI. The CDR3 spells CATTTLTRGETQYF. CDR3 coding DNA: TGTGCCACCACGACGCTAACGCGCGGAGAGACCCAGTACTTC.

This chain connects TRBV7-2 to TRBJ2-1; the match to TRBD2 covers 10 bases. The CDR3 spans 16 residues. The germline gives CDR1 SGHTA, CDR2 FQGNSA. Losses at the gene ends were 7 bases for V and 2 bases for J; bases not matched to a gene: 8. The CDR3, as DNA: TGTGCCAGCATCGAGGGGAGCGGGAGGGCCTACAATGAGCAGTTCTTC. It specifies CASIEGSGRAYNEQFF.

This chain links TRBV4-1 with TRBJ1-2, with 7 nucleotides matching TRBD1. CDR1 is MGHRA, CDR2 YSYEKL, per germline. CDR3 length: 15 amino acids. V was clipped by 0 bases and J by 4 bases; unmatched bases: 5. Here the CDR3 DNA reads TGCGCCAGCAGCCAAGAGGGCAGGGGGTCCTATGGCTACACCTTC. Translation gives CASSQEGRGSYGYTF.